A selection of T cell receptor beta chains follows, all from one sample in a study of control samples from healthy donors and cancer patients. Clones were sequenced by immunoSEQ multiplex PCR, and TCRdb holds only the in-frame ones, with some missing. Among over 90,000 clones listed, 90% to 95% were seen once. The sequencing sample was made of blood. These receptors all come from a woman aged 18-30 years in good health. Each CDR3 is given without its conserved first and last residue. Rows give clone size only sometimes, using once, few, many, or a class for an expanded clone.

cdr3_length,v_call,clone_size,cdr3_aa
12,TRBV7-4,.,ASSYAKGTGELF
14,TRBV27,.,ASSPSTGFSNQPQH
12,TRBV11-2,.,ASSTIKRGYEQY
12,TRBV18,.,ASSPQGLNTEAF
11,TRBV11-3,.,ASSLTDNSPLH
12,TRBV28,.,ASRLSWLGIEQF
14,TRBV4-3,.,ASSPAGGEGLEGYT
13,TRBV11-2,.,ASSYGQVPQETQY
11,TRBV3-1/TRBV3-2,.,ASGQAGANIQY
11,TRBV11-1,.,ASSSRDGGEQF
14,TRBV5-6,.,ASSNEPRTRNTEAF
13,TRBV11-2,once,ASSLLAQGEETQY
16,TRBV7-6,few,ASSLGSSGGYRADTQY
14,TRBV24-1,.,ATSDRTSGITDTQY
12,TRBV14,.,ASSHLTRDYEQY
12,TRBV20-1,once,SASLGLARETQY
13,TRBV9,few,ASSPRAGVNTEAF
11,TRBV10-3,.,AIRRTGVNEQY
11,TRBV6-5,.,ASSYSTGYGYT
14,TRBV7-9,few,ASSPWKGWDNSPLH
9,TRBV28,few,ASNGMAEAF
12,TRBV5-1,.,ASSLGDWGETQY
12,TRBV5-6,.,ASSLPSGINEQF
11,TRBV19,.,ASSTGGGYTQY
15,TRBV30,.,AWRRAGGPPGANVLT
14,TRBV5-1,.,ASSAVHKGAADTQY
11,TRBV4-1,few,ASSRTGPGGYT
13,TRBV6-5,.,ASSYSGATNEKLF
13,TRBV24-1,.,ATSFGGRAWNEQF
17,TRBV4-1,.,ASSQEGADTSPNTGELF
11,TRBV29-1,.,STTVVNTGELF
12,TRBV7-8,.,ASSRFGEGTEAF
13,TRBV24-1,.,ATSGYLRDTYGYT
10,TRBV19,.,ASRGGTDTQY
14,TRBV5-1,.,ASSPGFSLQDYGYT
12,TRBV5-8,.,ASSLVGANSPLH
13,TRBV18,.,ASSPPSGGYNEQF
13,TRBV5-4,once,ASSLAGFKFNEQF
12,TRBV30,.,AWRRGTNTGELF
13,TRBV6-4,once,ASSDSAGGYNEQF
13,TRBV7-9,.,ASSSDSGRAETQY
15,TRBV10-3,.,AISESGVMGSYNEQF
13,TRBV6-2/TRBV6-3,.,ASSYSTGPGATQY